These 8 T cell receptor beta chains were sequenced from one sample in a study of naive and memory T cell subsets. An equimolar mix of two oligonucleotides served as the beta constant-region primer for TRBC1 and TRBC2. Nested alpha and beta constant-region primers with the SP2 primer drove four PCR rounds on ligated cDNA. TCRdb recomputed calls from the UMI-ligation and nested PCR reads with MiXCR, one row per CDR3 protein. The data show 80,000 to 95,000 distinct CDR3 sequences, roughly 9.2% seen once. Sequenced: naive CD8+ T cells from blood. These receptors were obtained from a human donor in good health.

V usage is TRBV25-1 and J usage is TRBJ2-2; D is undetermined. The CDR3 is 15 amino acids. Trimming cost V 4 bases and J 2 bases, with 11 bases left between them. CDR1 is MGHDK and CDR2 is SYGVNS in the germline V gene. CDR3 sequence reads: CASSVREVNTGELFF. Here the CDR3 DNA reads TGTGCCAGCAGTGTGCGTGAGGTCAACACCGGGGAGCTGTTTTTT. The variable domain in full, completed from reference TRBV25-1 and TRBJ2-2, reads EADIYQTPRYLVIGTGKKITLECSQTMGHDKMYWYQQDPGMELHLIHYSYGVNSTEKGDLSSESTVSRIRTEHFPLTLESARPSHTSQYLCASSVREVNTGELFFGEGSRLTVL.

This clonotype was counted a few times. CDR3 DNA sequence: TGTGCCAGCACCATCGGAGTAGGAAGGAGGAATGAGCAGTTCTTC. Its translation: CASTIGVGRRNEQFF. The rearrangement links TRBV6-5 to TRBJ2-1; weak D call: TRBD2 (5 bases). The V gene's germline CDR1 is MNHEY and CDR2 SVGAGI. V dropped 7 bases and J dropped 7 bases, with 20 bases sitting between them. The CDR3 totals 15 residues.

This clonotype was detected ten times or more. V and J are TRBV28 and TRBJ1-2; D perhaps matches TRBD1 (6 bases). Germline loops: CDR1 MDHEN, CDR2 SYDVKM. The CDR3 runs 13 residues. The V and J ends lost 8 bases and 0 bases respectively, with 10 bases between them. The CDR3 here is CASGEGANYGYTF. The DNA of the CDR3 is TGTGCCAGCGGAGAGGGGGCTAACTATGGCTACACCTTC.

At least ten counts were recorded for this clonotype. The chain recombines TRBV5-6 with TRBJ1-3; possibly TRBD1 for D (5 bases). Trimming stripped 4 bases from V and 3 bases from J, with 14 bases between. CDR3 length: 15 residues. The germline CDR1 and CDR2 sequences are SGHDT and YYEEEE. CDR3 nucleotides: TGTGCCAGCAGCCTCCGGGGCCGCGGTGGAAACACCATATATTTT. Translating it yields CASSLRGRGGNTIYF.

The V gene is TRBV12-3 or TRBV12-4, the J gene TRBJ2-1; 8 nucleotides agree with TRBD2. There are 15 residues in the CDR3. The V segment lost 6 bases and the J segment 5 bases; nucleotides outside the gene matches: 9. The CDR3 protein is CASSSHGTSHNEQFF. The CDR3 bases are TGTGCCAGCAGCTCCCACGGGACTAGTCACAATGAGCAGTTCTTC.

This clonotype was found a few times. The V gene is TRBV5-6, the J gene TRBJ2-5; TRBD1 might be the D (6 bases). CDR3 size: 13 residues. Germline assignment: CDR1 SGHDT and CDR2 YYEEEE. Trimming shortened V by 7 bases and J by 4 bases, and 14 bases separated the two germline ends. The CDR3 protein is CASLPQGRETQYF. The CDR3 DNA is TGTGCCAGCCTACCCCAGGGGAGAGAGACCCAGTACTTC. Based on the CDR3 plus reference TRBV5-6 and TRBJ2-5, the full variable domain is DAGVTQSPTHLIKTRGQQVTLRCSPKSGHDTVSWYQQALGQGPQFIFQYYEEEERQRGNFPDRFSGHQFPNYSSELNVNALLLGDSALYLCASLPQGRETQYFGPGTRLLVL.

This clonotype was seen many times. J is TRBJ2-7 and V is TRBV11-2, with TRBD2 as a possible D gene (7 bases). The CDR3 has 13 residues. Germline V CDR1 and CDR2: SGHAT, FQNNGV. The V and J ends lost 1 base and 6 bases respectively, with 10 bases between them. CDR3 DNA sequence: TGTGCCAGCAGCTTAGTGCGGGGGCCCGAGCAGTACTTC. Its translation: CASSLVRGPEQYF.

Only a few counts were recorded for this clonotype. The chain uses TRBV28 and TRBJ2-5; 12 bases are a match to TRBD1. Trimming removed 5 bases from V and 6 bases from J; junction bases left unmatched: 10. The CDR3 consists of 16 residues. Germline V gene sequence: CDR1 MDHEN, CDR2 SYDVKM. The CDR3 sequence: CASSTPGQGAGKTQYF. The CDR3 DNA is TGTGCCAGCAGTACCCCGGGACAGGGGGCAGGAAAGACCCAGTACTTC.